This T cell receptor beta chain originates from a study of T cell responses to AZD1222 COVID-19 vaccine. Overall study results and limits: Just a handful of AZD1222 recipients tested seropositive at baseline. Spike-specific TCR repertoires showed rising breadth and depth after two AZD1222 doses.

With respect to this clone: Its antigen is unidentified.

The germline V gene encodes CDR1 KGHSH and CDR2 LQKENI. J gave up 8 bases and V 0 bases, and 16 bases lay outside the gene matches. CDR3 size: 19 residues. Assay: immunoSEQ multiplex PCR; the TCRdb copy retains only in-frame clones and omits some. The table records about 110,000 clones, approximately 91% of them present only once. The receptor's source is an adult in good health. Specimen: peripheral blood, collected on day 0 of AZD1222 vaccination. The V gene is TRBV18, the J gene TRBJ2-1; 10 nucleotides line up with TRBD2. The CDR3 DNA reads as TGTGCCAGCTCACCACCTATTGCACTAGCGGGGTCCCTTACAGATGAGCAGTTCTTC. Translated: CASSPPIALAGSLTDEQFF.